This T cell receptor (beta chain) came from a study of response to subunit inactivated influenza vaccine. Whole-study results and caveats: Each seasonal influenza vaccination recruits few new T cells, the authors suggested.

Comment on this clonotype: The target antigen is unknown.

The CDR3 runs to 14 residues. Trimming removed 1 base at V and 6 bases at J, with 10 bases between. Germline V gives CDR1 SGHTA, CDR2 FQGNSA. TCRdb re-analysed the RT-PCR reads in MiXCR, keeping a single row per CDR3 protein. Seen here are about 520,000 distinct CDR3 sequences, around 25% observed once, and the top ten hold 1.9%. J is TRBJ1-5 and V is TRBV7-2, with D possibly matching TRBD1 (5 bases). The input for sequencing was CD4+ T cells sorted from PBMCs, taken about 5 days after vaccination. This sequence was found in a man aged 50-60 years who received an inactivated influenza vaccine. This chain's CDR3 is CASSLVAGPQPQHF. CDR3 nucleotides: TGTGCCAGCAGCTTAGTGGCAGGGCCTCAGCCCCAGCATTTT.